One and the same sample provided the 26 T cell receptor beta chains below, sequenced in a study of shared clonotypes between healthy human individuals (dated by TCRdb to 2020 to 2022). The library was prepared using the immunoSEQ multiplex PCR assay. TCRdb carries this immuneACCESS record with in-frame sequences only. Its versions omit some clonotypes, under half of them owing to an unresolved V gene in the studies checked, with the rest unexplained. This sample has over a million clones in its table, and 78% of those were observed once. Together, the top ten hold 0.52% of the sample. The sample taken for sequencing was memory CD4+ T cells from PBMCs. According to the study, the label for this sample's cell subset or site signals: CD45RA-negative fraction. These receptors came from a man younger than 30 in good health. Some clones in this sample may be carry-over from other donors' samples.

V usage is TRBV7-9 and J usage is TRBJ2-7, with D tentatively TRBD2 (6 bases). The V and J ends lost 2 bases and 3 bases respectively, with 11 bases between them. The length of the CDR3 is 14 residues. Per germline, CDR1 SEHNR and CDR2 FQNEAQ (reference sequence). The CDR3 reads CASSLFGSLYEQYF. Written as DNA, the CDR3 is TGTGCCAGCAGCTTATTCGGGAGTCTCTACGAGCAGTACTTC.

This rearrangement joins TRBV5-6 to TRBJ2-3; D unclear. The CDR3 length is 13 residues. V was clipped by 4 bases and J by 0 bases, with 6 bases between them. The germline V gene encodes CDR1 SGHDT and CDR2 YYEEEE. The CDR3 sequence: CASSPGSTDTQYF. The CDR3 DNA sequence: TGTGCCAGCAGCCCTGGAAGCACAGATACGCAGTATTTT.

A few counts support this clone. Other nucleotide sequences from this sample produce the same CDR3. The chain couples TRBV28 to TRBJ1-1; possibly TRBD1 for D (5 bases). The V end lost 5 bases, the J end lost 5 bases, and 9 bases lay between the germline ends. The germline CDR1 and CDR2 sequences are MDHEN and SYDVKM. This CDR3 has 12 amino acids. CDR3 protein: CASSGGGTEAFF. The CDR3 nucleotides read TGTGCCAGCAGTGGGGGGGGTACTGAAGCTTTCTTT.

The chain combines TRBV11-2 with TRBJ1-4; D is uncertain. CDR1 is SGHAT, CDR2 FQNNGV, per germline. The CDR3 is 13 amino acids. The germline V and J ends were trimmed by 1 base and 10 bases, with 10 bases remaining between them. CDR3 protein: CASSLADKGKLFF. The CDR3 bases are TGTGCCAGCAGCTTAGCCGACAAGGGAAAACTGTTTTTT.

The chain carries TRBV2 and TRBJ2-2; 8 bases map to TRBD1. Germline V gene data show CDR1 as SNHLY and CDR2 as FYNNEI. The V gene end was trimmed by 10 bases and the J gene end by 5 bases; junction bases not matched to a gene: 15. This CDR3 region has 16 residues. CDR3 loop: CATTKTGVMTTGELFF. The CDR3 bases are TGTGCCACCACAAAGACAGGGGTTATGACTACCGGGGAGCTGTTTTTT.

This clone was seen only a few times. The V gene is TRBV28, the J gene TRBJ2-7, with D possibly called TRBD1 or TRBD2 (5 bases each). This CDR3 spans 15 amino acids. Trimming left V 4 bases short and J 9 bases short, with 22 bases between. Germline V lookup: CDR1 MDHEN, CDR2 SYDVKM. In DNA form, the CDR3 reads TGTGCCAGCAGTTATGCCAGCCTGGGGGATGAATGGCAGTACTTC. Translation gives CASSYASLGDEWQYF.

The DNA for the CDR3 is TGCGCCAGCAGCGTTAGGGTTTCCGGGGAGCTGTTTTTT. This gives the protein CASSVRVSGELFF. V is TRBV5-1 and J is TRBJ2-2, with D uncertain. CDR1 is SGHRS, CDR2 YFSETQ, per germline. Trimming shortened V by 4 bases and J by 6 bases, and 10 bases separated the two germline ends. The CDR3 is 13 residues long.

The J gene is TRBJ2-7, the V gene TRBV2, with D possibly being TRBD2 (6 bases). Trimming left V 3 bases short and J 1 base short, with 16 bases between. Looked up from germline, CDR1 is SNHLY and CDR2 is FYNNEI. The CDR3 extends over 16 amino acids. The CDR3 is CASSEGTSKGSYEQYF. CDR3 bases: TGTGCCAGCAGTGAGGGGACTTCCAAAGGGTCCTACGAGCAGTACTTC. Drawing the rest from reference TRBV2 and TRBJ2-7, the complete variable domain is EPEVTQTPSHQVTQMGQEVILRCVPISNHLYFYWYRQILGQKVEFLVSFYNNEISEKSEIFDDQFSVERPDGSNFTLKIRSTKLEDSAMYFCASSEGTSKGSYEQYFGPGTRLTVT.

As concerns this clone: Given a much more abundant clone one base away, this may be a read error. J is TRBJ2-5 and V is TRBV11-2; 7 bases fit TRBD1. The CDR3 totals 13 residues. V lost 7 bases and J lost 3; bases outside the gene matches: 5. Germline values: CDR1 SGHAT, CDR2 FQNNGV. CDR3 coding DNA: TGTGCCAGCACCCAGGGGACAGAAGAGACCCAGTACTTC. Protein: CASTQGTEETQYF.

Here the CDR3 reads CASSPRTINYGYTF. DNA for the CDR3: TGTGCCAGCAGCCCTAGGACAATCAACTATGGCTACACCTTC. V gene TRBV5-4 combines with J gene TRBJ1-2, with D possibly matching TRBD1 (5 bases). Germline V gene sequence: CDR1 SGHNT, CDR2 YYREEE (reference sequence). With 4 bases removed from V and 2 bases from J, the gap between germline ends came to 12 bases. The CDR3 runs 14 residues.

V gene TRBV18 combines with J gene TRBJ1-4; 8 bases align to TRBD1. The CDR3 is 15 amino acids. The V segment lost 6 bases and the J segment 7 bases; nucleotides outside the gene matches: 10. Per germline, CDR1 KGHSH and CDR2 LQKENI. This CDR3 reads CASSPDRGLGEKLFF. DNA of the CDR3: TGTGCCAGCTCCCCAGACAGGGGCTTAGGTGAAAAACTGTTTTTT.

The chain recombines TRBV29-1 with TRBJ2-1, with 7 bases aligning to TRBD2. Germline lookup yields CDR1 SQVTM and CDR2 ANQGSEA. V shed 2 bases and J 8 bases; nucleotides not matched to a gene: 9. The CDR3 is made up of 14 amino acids. The CDR3 bases are TGCAGCGTTGAACGGTCGGGGGGAATCGATGAGCAGTTCTTC. Amino acids: CSVERSGGIDEQFF.

V gene TRBV2 combines with J gene TRBJ1-5; D unclear. In germline, CDR1 is SNHLY, CDR2 FYNNEI. The CDR3 is 14 residues long. Trimming shortened V by 3 bases and J by 0 bases, and 6 bases separated the two germline ends. CDR3 sequence (DNA): TGTGCCAGCAGTGACGTTTATAGCAATCAGCCCCAGCATTTT. It yields the protein CASSDVYSNQPQHF.

The gene calls are TRBV30 and TRBJ2-5; TRBD1 matches 8 bases. Germline V gives CDR1 GTSNPN, CDR2 SVGIG (reference sequence). Trimming removed 1 base from V and 5 bases from J; junction bases left unmatched: 9. This CDR3 has 15 amino acids. CDR3 amino acids: CAWSADDRGRETQYF. DNA for the CDR3: TGTGCCTGGAGTGCCGACGACAGGGGACGGGAGACCCAGTACTTC.

The J gene is TRBJ1-2, the V gene TRBV2; 9 bases match TRBD1. The CDR3 is 16 residues long. With V trimmed by 3 bases and J by 5 bases, 10 bases remained unmatched. The V gene's germline CDR1 is SNHLY and CDR2 FYNNEI. The CDR3 here is CASSENRDRVWYGYTF. CDR3 nucleotide sequence: TGTGCCAGCAGTGAGAACCGGGACAGGGTTTGGTATGGCTACACCTTC.

Regarding this clone: Other DNA sequences in this specimen translate into the identical CDR3. The gene calls are TRBV25-1 and TRBJ1-4; no definite D call. The CDR3 extends over 15 amino acids. Between the trimmed V and J ends, which lost 3 bases and 0 bases, there was a span of 8 bases. Germline-derived CDR1 and CDR2 are MGHDK and SYGVNS. The CDR3 region is CASSESGATNEKLFF. In DNA form, the CDR3 reads TGTGCCAGCAGTGAGTCCGGGGCAACTAATGAAAAACTGTTTTTT.

The V call is TRBV21-1, the J call TRBJ1-4; whether TRBD1, the table's D call, matches the DNA was not checked. TRBV21-1 is assigned pseudogene status. This CDR3 has 18 residues. The CDR3 nucleotides are TGTGCCAGCAGCACGACAGGGGTGCCGTGTCCAACTAATGAAAAACTGTTTTTT. Protein: CASSTTGVPCPTNEKLFF.

The V and J genes are TRBV6-1 and TRBJ1-5; D unresolved. V lost 0 bases to trimming and J lost 4 bases, with 7 bases between them. Germline CDR1 MNHNS, CDR2 SASEGT. The CDR3 spans 14 residues. The CDR3 DNA sequence: TGTGCCAGCAGTGAAGCATGGAGGAATCAGCCCCAGCATTTT. It yields the protein CASSEAWRNQPQHF.

This sequence joins TRBV30 and TRBJ2-3; no clear D. V lost 8 bases and J lost 0, with 6 bases in between. Per germline, CDR1 GTSNPN and CDR2 SVGIG (reference sequence). The CDR3 is 11 amino acids. The CDR3 nucleotides are TGTGCCCTAGGTAGCACAGATACGCAGTATTTT. Translating it yields CALGSTDTQYF.

The V gene is TRBV6-5, the J gene TRBJ2-1; D is uncertain. V was cut by 0 bases and J by 14 bases, with 8 bases left in between. The CDR3 spans 11 residues. CDR1 is MNHEY and CDR2 is SVGAGI in the germline V gene. The CDR3 DNA is TGTGCCAGCAGTTACTCCGAAAGGGAGTTCTTC. Translating gives CASSYSEREFF.

This chain links TRBV19 with TRBJ2-1, with D unclear. The CDR3 totals 16 residues. The ends were cut back, 6 bases at V and 5 bases at J, with 20 bases in the middle. From germline, CDR1 is LNHDA and CDR2 SQIVND (reference sequence). The CDR3 DNA reads TGTGCCAGTAGGACCCTCGCAGCACATATACACAATGAGCAGTTCTTC. It translates to CASRTLAAHIHNEQFF.

This chain uses TRBV4-2 with TRBJ2-3, with 8 bases fitting TRBD2. This CDR3 is built from 14 residues. Germline assignment: CDR1 LGHNA and CDR2 YNFKEQ. V dropped 5 bases and J dropped 3; count of bases not matched to a gene: 4. DNA of the CDR3: TGTGCCAGCAGCACACTAGCGGAGACAGATACGCAGTATTTT. Its protein is CASSTLAETDTQYF.

The CDR3: CSVVWVEQFF. CDR3 DNA: TGCAGCGTTGTTTGGGTAGAGCAGTTCTTC. The chain has TRBV29-1 and TRBJ2-1; no clear D. The CDR3 consists of 10 residues. V lost 4 bases and J lost 10, with 8 bases in between. Germline V gives CDR1 SQVTM, CDR2 ANQGSEA.

With regard to this clone: Other DNA sequences in the same sample also yield this CDR3. This sequence joins TRBV18 and TRBJ1-1; TRBD1 matches 8 bases. The CDR3 has 14 residues. Germline V gene lookup returns CDR1 KGHSH and CDR2 LQKENI. With V trimmed by 6 bases and J by 1 base, 4 bases remained unmatched. CDR3 sequence (DNA): TGTGCCAGCTCGCAAACAGGGGGGAACACTGAAGCTTTCTTT. It is translated as CASSQTGGNTEAFF. Combining the CDR3 with reference TRBV18 and TRBJ1-1 gives the whole variable domain NAGVMQNPRHLVRRRGQEARLRCSPMKGHSHVYWYRQLPEEGLKFMVYLQKENIIDESGMPKERFSAEFPKEGPSILRIQQVVRGDSAAYFCASSQTGGNTEAFFGQGTRLTVV.

V is TRBV7-3 and J is TRBJ1-1; 7 bases agree with TRBD1. The V gene's germline CDR1 is SGHTA and CDR2 FQGTGA. Unmatched junction bases numbered 6, after V lost 5 bases and J lost 3 bases. The CDR3 sequence is 14 residues long. The CDR3: CASSQFTGDTEAFF. Here the CDR3 DNA reads TGTGCCAGCAGCCAATTTACAGGGGACACTGAAGCTTTCTTT.

This clone was seen more than once but under ten times. The chain links TRBV4-1 to TRBJ1-1; weak D call: TRBD1 (5 bases). Germline V gene sequence: CDR1 MGHRA, CDR2 YSYEKL. The CDR3 length is 16 residues. Trimming stripped 4 bases from V and 1 base from J, with 16 bases between. The CDR3 sequence: CASSPEGRGRNTEAFF. Written as DNA, the CDR3 is TGCGCCAGCAGCCCCGAGGGAAGGGGCCGGAACACTGAAGCTTTCTTT.